Given below is one T cell receptor (beta chain) in context. The target antigen is unknown. The CDR3 runs 16 residues. CDR1 and CDR2 from the germline V gene are MNHNS and SASEGT. V lost 7 bases and J 4 bases, leaving 20 bases between the germline ends. The entry originates in a study of T cells in Graves' hyperthyroidism and ophthalmopathy. The study, taken as a whole, reports: Ophthalmopathy could be told apart from stable hyperthyroidism with a 13 V-J model.

TCR beta CDR3 region amplification was performed from RNA transcripts. With the HTBI primer set, the TCR CDR3 went through a first round of RT-PCR. TCRdb re-analysed the multiplex PCR reads in MiXCR, keeping a single row per CDR3 protein. Counted here are 490,000 or so distinct CDR3 sequences, about 20% occurring once; the ten biggest clones make up around 47%. This chain links TRBV6-1 with TRBJ1-3; no firm D call. The clonotype originates from a woman between 65 and 79 years old with Graves' ophthalmopathy. Sequenced input: blood. The CDR3 DNA reads as TGTGCCAGCACCCGGGGAGGGCTGCTTTTGGGAAACACCATATATTTT. It encodes CASTRGGLLLGNTIYF.